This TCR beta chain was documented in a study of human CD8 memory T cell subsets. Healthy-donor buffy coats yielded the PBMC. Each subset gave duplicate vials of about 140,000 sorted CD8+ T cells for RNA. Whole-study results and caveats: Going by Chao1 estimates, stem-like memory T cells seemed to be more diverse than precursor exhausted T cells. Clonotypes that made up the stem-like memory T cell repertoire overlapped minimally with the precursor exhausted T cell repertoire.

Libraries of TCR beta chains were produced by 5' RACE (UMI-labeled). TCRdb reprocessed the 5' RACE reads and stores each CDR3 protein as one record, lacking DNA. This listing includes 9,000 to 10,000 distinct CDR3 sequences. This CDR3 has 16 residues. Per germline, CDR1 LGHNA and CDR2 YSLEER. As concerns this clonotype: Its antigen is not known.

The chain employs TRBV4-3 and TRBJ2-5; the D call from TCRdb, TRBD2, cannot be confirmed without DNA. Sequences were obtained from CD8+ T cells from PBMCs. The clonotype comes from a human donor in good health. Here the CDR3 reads CASSQASAGGQETQYF.